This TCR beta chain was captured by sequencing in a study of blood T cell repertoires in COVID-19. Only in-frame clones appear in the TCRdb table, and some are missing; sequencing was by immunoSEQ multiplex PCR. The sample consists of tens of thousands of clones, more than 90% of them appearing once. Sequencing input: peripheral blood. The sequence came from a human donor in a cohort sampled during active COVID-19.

The CDR3 sequence is CASSIGTAYEQYF. For the CDR3, the DNA is TGTGCCAGCAGCATTGGGACAGCCTACGAGCAGTACTTC. V usage is TRBV7-8 and J usage is TRBJ2-7, with TRBD1 matching 7 bases. V was clipped by 5 bases and J by 2 bases; unmatched bases: 3. This CDR3 has 13 residues. CDR1 and CDR2 (germline): SGHVS, FQNEAQ. Full variable domain (missing parts from reference TRBV7-8 and TRBJ2-7): GAGVSQSPRYKVAKRGQDVALRCDPISGHVSLFWYQQALGQGPEFLTYFQNEAQLDKSGLPSDRFFAERPEGSVSTLKIQRTQQEDSAVYLCASSIGTAYEQYFGPGTRLTVT.